These 13 T cell receptor beta chains were sequenced from one sample in a study of T-cell reconstitution after alpha-beta-depleted transplantation in children. TCRbeta library preparation incorporated unique molecular identifiers. TCRdb analysed the PCR reads with MiXCR anew, one entry per CDR3 protein. This table holds over 150,000 distinct CDR3 sequences, roughly 6.3% found once. Source: PBMCs, taken before TCRalphabeta/CD19-depleted stem cell transplant. All receptors derive from a girl in the first two years of life with combined immunodeficiency, due to receive a stem cell transplant.

This clonotype occurred many times. This chain links TRBV15 with TRBJ2-3; 9 nucleotides line up with TRBD2. V trimming: 5 bases; J trimming: 2 bases; junction bases outside the gene matches: 8. Germline V gene data show CDR1 as LNHNV and CDR2 as YYDKDF (reference sequence). The CDR3 contains 16 residues. In DNA form, the CDR3 reads TGTGCCACCAGCGGCCGCGGGGGGGCAATCACAGATACGCAGTATTTT. This sequence encodes CATSGRGGAITDTQYF.

This clonotype was seen ten or more times. V gene TRBV12-3 or TRBV12-4 combines with J gene TRBJ1-1; D possibly corresponds to TRBD1 (5 bases). CDR3 size: 15 residues. Between the trimmed V and J ends, which lost 5 bases and 1 base, there was a span of 14 bases. As DNA, the CDR3 is TGTGCCAGCAGTGCCTACTGGGACGGGAACACTGAAGCTTTCTTT. Protein product: CASSAYWDGNTEAFF.

There are a few counts of this clonotype. The CDR3, as DNA: TGCAGTGCAGGGGCTAGCGGGAGGGTTCGAAATGAGCAGTTCTTC. Its protein product is CSAGASGRVRNEQFF. The rearrangement links TRBV20-1 to TRBJ2-1; 12 nucleotides agree with TRBD2. Germline values: CDR1 DFQATT, CDR2 SNEGSKA (reference sequence). Germline trimming cut 6 bases from V and 7 bases from J; bases unmatched to any gene: 10. The length of the CDR3 is 15 residues.

Ten or more counts support this clonotype. The chain couples TRBV15 to TRBJ2-1, with no clear D. The CDR3 totals 14 residues. CDR1 and CDR2 from the germline V gene are LNHNV and YYDKDF (reference sequence). Trimming pared 4 bases from V and 0 bases from J, leaving 7 bases between. The DNA of the CDR3 is TGTGCCACCAGCATCCGGAGCTCCTACAATGAGCAGTTCTTC. It yields the protein CATSIRSSYNEQFF.

This clonotype has a count of ten or more. The chain recombines TRBV28 with TRBJ2-1; 8 nucleotides align to TRBD2. J was trimmed by 4 bases and V by 3 bases; bases with no gene match: 26. The CDR3 runs to 22 residues. Germline CDR1 reads MDHEN; CDR2 reads SYDVKM. The CDR3 sequence is CASSFIFGAGGNYRGNYNEQFF. The CDR3 DNA reads as TGTGCCAGCAGTTTCATATTTGGGGCGGGAGGAAATTACAGAGGAAATTACAATGAGCAGTTCTTC.

At least ten counts were recorded for this clonotype. The genes are TRBV6-2 or TRBV6-3 and TRBJ1-5; maybe TRBD1 (5 bases). The CDR3 runs to 15 residues. V was clipped by 4 bases and J by 4 bases, with 14 bases between them. Germline loops: CDR1 MNHEY, CDR2 SVGEGT. The CDR3 nucleotides read TGTGCCAGCAGTTTCCAGACGGGACGGAATCAGCCCCAGCATTTT. Protein: CASSFQTGRNQPQHF.

Many counts were recorded for this clonotype. V is TRBV20-1 and J is TRBJ2-7; D may correspond to TRBD1 or TRBD2 (5 bases each). This CDR3 spans 15 amino acids. V lost 1 base, J lost 3 bases, and 16 bases lay in between. Germline CDR1 DFQATT, CDR2 SNEGSKA (reference sequence). The chain's CDR3 is CSARAPRDEHYEQYF. The DNA of the CDR3 is TGCAGTGCTAGAGCTCCCCGGGACGAGCACTACGAGCAGTACTTC.

This chain joins TRBV7-3 and TRBJ2-7, with 9 bases fitting TRBD1. Germline assignment: CDR1 SGHTA and CDR2 FQGTGA. The CDR3 spans 15 residues. J was trimmed by 4 bases and V by 1 base; bases with no gene match: 5. CDR3 sequence (DNA): TGTGCCAGCAGCTTAAGTTCCGGACAGGGGTACGAGCAGTACTTC. Protein product: CASSLSSGQGYEQYF. Together with reference TRBV7-3 and TRBJ2-7, the CDR3 gives the full variable domain: GAGVSQTPSNKVTEKGKYVELRCDPISGHTALYWYRQSLGQGPEFLIYFQGTGAADDSGLPNDRFFAVRPEGSVSTLKIQRTERGDSAVYLCASSLSSGQGYEQYFGPGTRLTVT.

There are many counts of this clonotype. The rearrangement joins TRBV3-1 to TRBJ2-2; D may be TRBD1 or TRBD2 (5 bases each). The CDR3 has 17 amino acids. The V end lost 4 bases, the J end lost 7 bases, and 22 bases lay between the germline ends. The germline gives CDR1 LGHDT, CDR2 YNNKEL (reference sequence). CDR3 sequence (DNA): TGTGCCAGCAGCCCGCGCCGGGACGGGCCCCTTGGCGGGGAGCTGTTTTTT. Its protein product is CASSPRRDGPLGGELFF.

The CDR3 DNA reads TGTGCCAGCAGCCAAGGGAATCAGCCCCAGCATTTT. Its translation is CASSQGNQPQHF. V usage is TRBV5-5 and J usage is TRBJ1-5; D call uncertain. Germline V lookup: CDR1 SGHKS, CDR2 YYEKEE (reference sequence). This CDR3 spans 12 amino acids. V was clipped by 4 bases and J by 4 bases, with 6 bases between them. Based on the CDR3 plus reference TRBV5-5 and TRBJ1-5, the full variable domain is DAGVTQSPTHLIKTRGQQVTLRCSPISGHKSVSWYQQVLGQGPQFIFQYYEKEERGRGNFPDRFSARQFPNYSSELNVNALLLGDSALYLCASSQGNQPQHFGDGTRLSIL.

This clonotype was seen a handful of times. The CDR3 nucleotides are TGCGCCAGCAGCACGGATCCAGGGGTTTACTATGAAAAACTGTTTTTT. Residues: CASSTDPGVYYEKLFF. The chain couples TRBV5-1 to TRBJ1-4; the D gene is possibly TRBD1 (6 bases). Trimming left V 4 bases short and J 6 bases short, with 19 bases between. From germline, CDR1 is SGHRS and CDR2 YFSETQ. The CDR3 has 16 residues.

This clonotype was counted ten times or more. The rearrangement uses TRBV3-1 and TRBJ2-7, with a weak D call TRBD2 (6 bases). Germline loops: CDR1 LGHDT, CDR2 YNNKEL (reference sequence). The CDR3 is 13 residues long. V was pared by 8 bases and J by 3 bases, with 14 bases between. The CDR3 loop reads CASGDSGIYEQYF. The CDR3 nucleotides read TGTGCCAGCGGCGATAGCGGCATCTACGAGCAGTACTTC.

This clonotype was recorded many times. V usage is TRBV7-9 and J usage is TRBJ2-1, with 11 positions matching TRBD2. Germline V gives CDR1 SEHNR, CDR2 FQNEAQ (reference sequence). Trimming took 7 bases from V and 4 from J; bases not matched to a gene: 9. The CDR3 loop spans 16 amino acids. Written as DNA, the CDR3 is TGTGCCAGCATCGAGTGGGGACTAGCGGTATACAATGAGCAGTTCTTC. As protein: CASIEWGLAVYNEQFF.